Presented here are 18 T cell receptor beta chains from one specimen sequenced in a study of blood T cell repertoires in COVID-19. TCRdb's copy holds only in-frame clones and misses some; the assay was immunoSEQ multiplex PCR. The table lists about 250,000 clones, roughly four fifths of them singletons. Sequencing was carried out using peripheral blood. Receptor source: an elderly man with acute or convalescent COVID-19.

This chain uses TRBV24-1 with TRBJ2-3; D is possibly TRBD1 (5 bases). The V end was cut by 5 bases, the J end by 1 base, with 6 bases between. Germline CDR1 reads KGHDR; CDR2 reads SFDVKD. This CDR3 contains 13 residues. CDR3 sequence (DNA): TGTGCCACCAGTGCAGGGCGCACAGATACGCAGTATTTT. This codes for CATSAGRTDTQYF.

V is TRBV28 and J is TRBJ2-7; TRBD1 aligns across 9 bases. The CDR3 totals 14 residues. The germline gives CDR1 MDHEN, CDR2 SYDVKM. V dropped 1 base and J dropped 5; count of bases not matched to a gene: 3. The CDR3: CASSLLQGANEQYF. The CDR3 bases are TGTGCCAGCAGTTTATTACAGGGGGCGAACGAGCAGTACTTC. Full variable domain (missing parts from reference TRBV28 and TRBJ2-7): DVKVTQSSRYLVKRTGEKVFLECVQDMDHENMFWYRQDPGLGLRLIYFSYDVKMKEKGDIPEGYSVSREKKERFSLILESASTNQTSMYLCASSLLQGANEQYFGPGTRLTVT.

This clone was detected only a few times. The genes are TRBV30 and TRBJ1-3; D is unclear. With 1 base removed from V and 2 bases from J, the gap between germline ends came to 15 bases. CDR1 and CDR2 from the germline V gene are GTSNPN and SVGIG (reference sequence). CDR3 length equals 16 residues. The CDR3 is CAWSELTTTAGNTIYF. CDR3 coding DNA: TGTGCCTGGAGTGAGCTGACTACTACGGCTGGAAACACCATATATTTT.

This clone was detected once. The J gene is TRBJ2-2, the V gene TRBV11-2; 7 bases map to TRBD2. Losses at the gene ends were 5 bases for V and 0 bases for J; bases not matched to a gene: 3. The CDR3 is 15 residues long. Germline assignment: CDR1 SGHAT and CDR2 FQNNGV. CDR3 coding DNA: TGTGCCAGCAGCCCGCTAGCGGCGAACACCGGGGAGCTGTTTTTT. This translates into CASSPLAANTGELFF.

This clone was seen once. This chain links TRBV5-1 with TRBJ1-2; 7 bases line up with TRBD1. The CDR3 spans 15 residues. CDR1 and CDR2 (germline): SGHRS, YFSETQ. After removal of 4 bases from V and 6 bases from J, the junction contained 12 bases not matched to a gene. The CDR3 is CASSAGGQVKNGYTF. DNA for the CDR3: TGCGCCAGCAGCGCCGGAGGACAGGTGAAGAATGGCTACACCTTC.

The chain recombines TRBV11-1 with TRBJ2-2, with 7 bases aligning to TRBD2. Trimming removed 5 bases from V and 3 bases from J; junction bases left unmatched: 9. Looked up from germline, CDR1 is SGHAT and CDR2 is FQDESV (reference sequence). This CDR3 is 16 amino acids long. CDR3 in amino acids: CASSPRGSLHTGELFF. CDR3 bases: TGTGCCAGCAGCCCCCGCGGGAGTCTACACACCGGGGAGCTGTTTTTT.

The chain couples TRBV6-5 to TRBJ1-2; TRBD1 agrees at 10 bases. This CDR3 is built from 15 residues. Trimming took 2 bases from V and 7 from J; bases not matched to a gene: 7. Germline-derived CDR1 and CDR2 are MNHEY and SVGAGI. The CDR3 DNA sequence: TGTGCCAGCAGTTACGGCGCTCGGACAGGGGGTGGCTACACCTTC. Translating gives CASSYGARTGGGYTF.

This chain uses TRBV6-5 with TRBJ1-1; 7 bases match TRBD1. This CDR3 region has 15 residues. V lost 7 bases to trimming and J lost 8 bases; unmatched junction nucleotides: 16. Germline V gene lookup returns CDR1 MNHEY and CDR2 SVGAGI. CDR3 nucleotides: TGTGCCAGCAACCCTCCCGGGACAGCCCGTTGGGAAGCTTTCTTT. Translating gives CASNPPGTARWEAFF.

This clone was observed a handful of times. The chain couples TRBV5-6 to TRBJ2-1; possible D gene TRBD2, 5 bases. V was clipped by 4 bases and J by 2 bases, with 13 bases between them. In germline, CDR1 is SGHDT, CDR2 YYEEEE. The CDR3 is 15 residues long. CDR3: CASSPRTGTYNEQFF. CDR3 in DNA: TGTGCCAGCAGCCCAAGGACTGGGACCTACAATGAGCAGTTCTTC.

The chain links TRBV7-8 to TRBJ1-4; tentative D call: TRBD1 (5 bases). Between the trimmed V and J ends, which lost 1 base and 5 bases, there was a span of 14 bases. The CDR3 sequence is 16 residues long. From germline, CDR1 is SGHVS and CDR2 FQNEAQ. CDR3 nucleotides: TGTGCCAGCAGCTTAGAGGGCAGAAGGGGAAATGAAAAACTGTTTTTT. It is translated as CASSLEGRRGNEKLFF.

In this sample, this clone turned up a few times. This chain uses TRBV7-9 with TRBJ1-1; TRBD1 is a possible D gene (6 bases). The CDR3 is 19 residues long. Germline V gene lookup returns CDR1 SEHNR and CDR2 FQNEAQ (reference sequence). The V and J ends lost 5 bases and 6 bases respectively, with 31 bases between them. The CDR3: CASSAFRGLRQVLGPEAFF. In DNA, the CDR3 is TGTGCCAGCAGCGCTTTTAGGGGCCTCAGACAGGTCTTGGGGCCTGAAGCTTTCTTT.

The genes are TRBV11-2 and TRBJ2-1; TRBD2 agrees at 8 bases. V was clipped by 7 bases and J by 10 bases; unmatched bases: 18. The CDR3 loop spans 16 amino acids. Germline V gene data show CDR1 as SGHAT and CDR2 as FQNNGV. As DNA, the CDR3 is TGTGCCAGCAACCTCTTTCGGGGGGGGGCCGGAGGGGAGCAGTTCTTC. This sequence encodes CASNLFRGGAGGEQFF.

V usage is TRBV9 and J usage is TRBJ2-1, with 12 bases lining up with TRBD2. The CDR3 consists of 18 residues. In germline, CDR1 is SGDLS, CDR2 YYNGEE. V dropped 0 bases and J dropped 2; count of bases not matched to a gene: 6. The CDR3 nucleotides are TGTGCCAGCAGCGTAGTAGGGGCTAGCGGGAGGGCCTACAATGAGCAGTTCTTC. Encoded protein: CASSVVGASGRAYNEQFF.

This clone appeared a single time. The rearrangement joins TRBV29-1 to TRBJ1-3, with D unclear. Deletions cut 4 bases from V and 0 bases from J, with 7 bases between. This CDR3 contains 13 residues. The germline V gene encodes CDR1 SQVTM and CDR2 ANQGSEA. CDR3 region: CSVVVSSGNTIYF. The DNA for the CDR3 is TGCAGCGTTGTGGTTAGCTCTGGAAACACCATATATTTT.

CDR3 amino acids: CASSLLPGASGADTQYF. Written as DNA, the CDR3 is TGTGCCAGCAGCCTCCTCCCTGGGGCCTCCGGCGCAGATACGCAGTATTTT. The chain couples TRBV7-3 to TRBJ2-3, with D perhaps matching TRBD1 (5 bases). The CDR3 is made up of 17 amino acids. Germline CDR1 SGHTA, CDR2 FQGTGA. The ends were cut back, 5 bases at V and 4 bases at J, with 22 bases in the middle.

The chain links TRBV19 to TRBJ1-5, with D tentatively TRBD1 (6 bases). CDR1 LNHDA and CDR2 SQIVND come from the germline V gene (reference sequence). The CDR3 is made up of 15 amino acids. The V and J ends lost 4 bases and 5 bases respectively, with 15 bases between them. Written as DNA, the CDR3 is TGTGCCAGTAGTAGGGGGGGCAGGGGTCATCAGCCCCAGCATTTT. Encoded protein: CASSRGGRGHQPQHF.

The chain is built from TRBV2 and TRBJ2-1; the match to TRBD2 covers 10 bases. V was clipped by 6 bases and J by 7 bases; unmatched bases: 6. The CDR3 is 14 residues long. Germline CDR1 reads SNHLY; CDR2 reads FYNNEI. In nucleotides, the CDR3 is TGTGCCAGCAGGGCCATAGCGGGAGGAAATGAGCAGTTCTTC. Its translation is CASRAIAGGNEQFF.

V is TRBV11-2 and J is TRBJ1-1; D gene uncertain. Germline loops: CDR1 SGHAT, CDR2 FQNNGV. V lost 0 bases and J lost 8, with 13 bases in between. CDR3 length: 14 residues. CDR3 coding DNA: TGTGCCAGCAGCTTAGACGGTCTTTTGAGGGAAGCTTTCTTT. Amino acid sequence: CASSLDGLLREAFF.